A selection of T cell receptor beta chains follows, all from one sample in a study of memory CD8 T cells in hepatitis C reinfection. Profiling relied on immunoSEQ multiplex PCR, and the TCRdb table lists in-frame clones only, not all of them. This repertoire shows approximately 49,000 clones, about 91% found once; its top ten account for 0.72%. The sequencing input was naive CD8+ T cells sorted from blood. These receptors were taken from a man younger than 35 with hepatitis C virus infection. Both conserved end residues are part of each CDR3. A D gene is named only where the DNA matches it firmly. Only part of the rows carry a size: once, few, many, or a class if the clone is expanded.

TRBJ1-5	TRBV6-1	-	-	TGTGCCAGCAGACAAACAGGGAATCAGCCCCAGCATTTT	CASRQTGNQPQHF
TRBJ2-1	TRBV5-4	TRBD1	-	TGTGCCAGCAGATTACAGGGGGCCTCCGTCAATGAGCAGTTCTTC	CASRLQGASVNEQFF
TRBJ2-3	TRBV6-7	-	-	TGTGCCAGCACGACAGGTCGTGCAGATACGCAGTATTTT	CASTTGRADTQYF
TRBJ2-1	TRBV11-3	-	-	TGTGCCAGCAGCTTACCTATGAGCGGTGAGCAGTTCTTC	CASSLPMSGEQFF
TRBJ1-1	TRBV4-1	-	-	TGCGCCAGCAGCCCAGGAGGCCTGAACACTGAAGCTTTCTTT	CASSPGGLNTEAFF
TRBJ2-2	TRBV9	TRBD2	few	TGTGCCAGCAGCGTAGGCGGGGGGGGCGTCCACACCGGGGAGCTGTTTTTT	CASSVGGGGVHTGELFF
TRBJ2-7	TRBV6-5	TRBD1	-	TGTGCCAGCAGTTTCGGACAGGGACAGGACGAGCAGTACTTC	CASSFGQGQDEQYF
TRBJ1-2	TRBV6-5	-	-	TGTGCCAGCAGCCCCCCCGGGGACTATGGCTACACCTTC	CASSPPGDYGYTF
TRBJ2-7	TRBV7-8	TRBD1	-	TGTGCCAGCAGCTTGGGGACAGGAGTCCCCTACGAGCAGTACTTC	CASSLGTGVPYEQYF
TRBJ1-5	TRBV6-6	-	-	TGTGCCAGCAGTTACACCCGAGATCAGCCCCAGCATTTT	CASSYTRDQPQHF
TRBJ2-5	TRBV6-6	TRBD2	-	TGTGCCAGCAGTTCCAGGGGGACTAGCACCCCCGAGACCCAGTACTTC	CASSSRGTSTPETQYF
TRBJ1-4	TRBV28	-	-	TGTGCCAGCAGCTCCCGACAGGCAACTAATGAAAAACTGTTTTTT	CASSSRQATNEKLFF
TRBJ2-6	TRBV7-9	TRBD1	-	TGTGCCAGCAGCTCCTCCAGAAGGGGGCTAGGGGCCAACGTCCTGACTTTC	CASSSSRRGLGANVLTF
TRBJ2-2	TRBV11-2	-	-	TGTGCCAGCAGCTTAGATCCTGTCTTAACCGGGGAGCTGTTTTTT	CASSLDPVLTGELFF
TRBJ1-6	TRBV6-5	-	-	TGTGCCAGCCCCACCCGGACAGAAAGGGGTTCACCCCTCCACTTT	CASPTRTERGSPLHF